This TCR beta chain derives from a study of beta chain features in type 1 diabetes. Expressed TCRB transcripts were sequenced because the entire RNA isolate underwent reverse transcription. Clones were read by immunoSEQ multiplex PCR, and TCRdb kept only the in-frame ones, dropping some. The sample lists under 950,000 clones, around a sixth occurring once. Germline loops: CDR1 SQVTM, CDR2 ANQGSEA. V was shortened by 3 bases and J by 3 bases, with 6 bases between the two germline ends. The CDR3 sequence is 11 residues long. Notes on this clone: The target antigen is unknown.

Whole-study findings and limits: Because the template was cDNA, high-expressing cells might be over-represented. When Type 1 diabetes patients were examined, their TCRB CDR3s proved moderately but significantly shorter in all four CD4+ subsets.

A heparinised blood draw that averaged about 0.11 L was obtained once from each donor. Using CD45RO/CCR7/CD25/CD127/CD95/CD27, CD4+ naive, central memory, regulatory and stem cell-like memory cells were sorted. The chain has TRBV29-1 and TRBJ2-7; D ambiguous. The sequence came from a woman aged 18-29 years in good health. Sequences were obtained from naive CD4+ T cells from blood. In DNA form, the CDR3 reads TGCAGCGTTGAGAACAGCTACGAGCAGTACTTC. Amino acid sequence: CSVENSYEQYF.